These 16 T cell receptor beta chains share one sample of origin, sequenced in a study of blood T cell repertoires in COVID-19. Profiled with immunoSEQ multiplex PCR; TCRdb holds only in-frame clones, not every one. The table records approximately 210,000 clones, around nine tenths of them present only once. The sample consisted of peripheral blood. Receptors originate from a human donor in a cohort sampled during active COVID-19.

The rearrangement uses TRBV3-1 (or the pseudogene TRBV3-2) and TRBJ2-1; D unresolved. V was trimmed by 4 bases and J by 15 bases, leaving 25 bases between them. The length of the CDR3 is 15 residues. Germline CDR1 LGHDT, CDR2 YNNKEL (reference sequence). CDR3 protein: CASSPGRYPTQVGFF. DNA of the CDR3: TGTGCCAGCAGCCCAGGCCGATACCCCACTCAGGTCGGGTTCTTC.

This clone occurred once. V is TRBV5-6 and J is TRBJ1-1, with TRBD1 identical over 9 bases. Germline values: CDR1 SGHDT, CDR2 YYEEEE. The CDR3 runs 15 residues. The J segment lost 10 bases and the V segment lost 4 bases, leaving 14 bases of the junction unmatched. CDR3 region: CASSGSGQGGGGAFF. Written as DNA, the CDR3 is TGTGCCAGCAGCGGTTCGGGACAGGGTGGAGGAGGAGCTTTCTTT.

The J gene is TRBJ2-3, the V gene TRBV15; maybe TRBD2 (7 bases). V lost 1 base, J lost 3 bases, and 17 bases lay in between. The CDR3 contains 17 residues. Germline CDR1 is LNHNV and CDR2 is YYDKDF (reference sequence). CDR3 protein: CATSRGRGGDRTDTQYF. The CDR3 DNA sequence: TGTGCCACCAGCAGAGGGAGGGGGGGAGATAGGACAGATACGCAGTATTTT.

In its sample, this clone was seen a few times. At the DNA level, this CDR3 is encoded by other sequences in the same sample as well. The rearrangement uses TRBV9 and TRBJ2-1, with 8 bases lining up with TRBD2. The V segment lost 0 bases and the J segment 1 base; nucleotides outside the gene matches: 0. The length of the CDR3 is 15 residues. Germline CDR1 reads SGDLS; CDR2 reads YYNGEE. CDR3 bases: TGTGCCAGCAGCGTAGCGGGGGGGTCCTACAATGAGCAGTTCTTC. It encodes CASSVAGGSYNEQFF.

The chain carries TRBV19 and TRBJ2-6, with D maybe TRBD1 (5 bases). The germline V gene has CDR1 LNHDA and CDR2 SQIVND (reference sequence). V lost 8 bases, J lost 0 bases, and 17 bases lay in between. The CDR3 runs 17 residues. CDR3: CASGNGRVTSGANVLTF. Here the CDR3 DNA reads TGTGCCAGTGGGAACGGCAGGGTAACCTCTGGGGCCAACGTCCTGACTTTC.

The genes are TRBV10-2 and TRBJ2-3, with 8 bases matching TRBD1. The V gene's germline CDR1 is WSHSY and CDR2 SAAADI. V gave up 6 bases and J gave up 4 bases; unmatched junction bases: 6. The CDR3 contains 14 residues. The DNA for the CDR3 is TGCGCCAGCAGCTGGACAGGGTATGCAGATACGCAGTATTTT. This gives the protein CASSWTGYADTQYF.

The chain employs TRBV11-2 and TRBJ2-2, with TRBD2 matching over 9 bases. V shed 3 bases, J shed 6 bases, and the junction held 8 bases outside the gene matches. The germline CDR1 and CDR2 sequences are SGHAT and FQNNGV. This CDR3 contains 16 residues. The CDR3 coding sequence is TGTGCCAGCAGCTTCAGACTAGCGGACCGCTCCGGGGAGCTGTTTTTT. Protein sequence: CASSFRLADRSGELFF.

This clone has only one observation. The DNA for the CDR3 is TGTGCCACCAGTGAAGCGGGGGGGAACGATGAGCAGTTCTTC. Its translation is CATSEAGGNDEQFF. The J gene is TRBJ2-1, the V gene TRBV24-1; 10 nucleotides agree with TRBD2. J gave up 8 bases and V 4 bases, and 4 bases lay outside the gene matches. Germline loops: CDR1 KGHDR, CDR2 SFDVKD. CDR3 length equals 14 residues.

This clone was detected only a few times. The chain is built from TRBV10-2 and TRBJ2-1; tentatively, D is TRBD1 (6 bases). Trimming cost V 2 bases and J 6 bases, with 14 bases left between them. CDR1 is WSHSY and CDR2 is SAAADI in the germline V gene. CDR3 length: 15 amino acids. CDR3: CASSEGGFEGNEQFF. CDR3 in DNA: TGCGCCAGCAGTGAGGGGGGCTTTGAGGGCAATGAGCAGTTCTTC.

The J gene is TRBJ2-1, the V gene TRBV27; D may be TRBD1 (5 bases). V was clipped by 2 bases and J by 4 bases, with 9 bases between them. CDR3 length equals 14 residues. Germline assignment: CDR1 MNHEY and CDR2 SMNVEV (reference sequence). The CDR3 loop is CASSLPDRYNEQFF. CDR3 DNA: TGTGCCAGCAGTTTACCCGACAGATACAATGAGCAGTTCTTC.

The chain uses TRBV2 and TRBJ2-2; D is perhaps TRBD2 (5 bases). The germline V gene encodes CDR1 SNHLY and CDR2 FYNNEI. The V end lost 9 bases, the J end lost 5 bases, and 19 bases lay between the germline ends. The CDR3 totals 15 residues. The CDR3 DNA reads TGTGCCAGTACCTCATACGCGGGTGGAACCGGGGAGCTGTTTTTT. It is translated as CASTSYAGGTGELFF.

V gene TRBV5-1 combines with J gene TRBJ1-1; D uncertain. Deletions cut 4 bases from V and 1 base from J, with 14 bases between. Germline V gene sequence: CDR1 SGHRS, CDR2 YFSETQ. The CDR3 extends over 15 amino acids. The CDR3 DNA reads as TGCGCCAGCAGCCTGCAGGCGGGAGGGAACACTGAAGCTTTCTTT. It specifies CASSLQAGGNTEAFF. Full variable domain (missing parts from reference TRBV5-1 and TRBJ1-1): KAGVTQTPRYLIKTRGQQVTLSCSPISGHRSVSWYQQTPGQGLQFLFEYFSETQRNKGNFPGRFSGRQFSNSRSEMNVSTLELGDSALYLCASSLQAGGNTEAFFGQGTRLTVV.

This chain links TRBV4-3 with TRBJ1-4, with D possibly TRBD1 on 6 matching bases. CDR3 length: 16 amino acids. V lost 3 bases and J 7 bases, leaving 18 bases between the germline ends. Germline V gives CDR1 LGHNA, CDR2 YSLEER. The CDR3 loop reads CASSHVGDNLAEKLFF. Written as DNA, the CDR3 is TGCGCCAGCAGCCACGTAGGGGACAATTTAGCTGAAAAACTGTTTTTT.

V and J are TRBV7-2 and TRBJ2-2; no definite D call. This CDR3 spans 14 amino acids. The germline V gene has CDR1 SGHTA and CDR2 FQGNSA. V was pared by 4 bases and J by 7 bases, with 13 bases between. This CDR3 reads CASSYRPGSGELFF. The CDR3 coding sequence is TGTGCCAGCAGCTATCGACCAGGCAGCGGGGAGCTGTTTTTT.

J is TRBJ2-5 and V is TRBV5-4; 9 nucleotides match TRBD2. V lost 2 bases to trimming and J lost 2 bases; unmatched junction nucleotides: 7. This CDR3 is built from 16 residues. CDR1 SGHNT and CDR2 YYREEE come from the germline V gene (reference sequence). The CDR3 loop is CASSLISGLAQETQYF. Written as DNA, the CDR3 is TGTGCCAGCAGCTTAATATCCGGACTAGCGCAAGAGACCCAGTACTTC.

CDR3 region: CASSLQDSVYGYTF. The CDR3, as DNA: TGCGCCAGCAGCTTGCAGGACAGCGTTTATGGCTACACCTTC. The chain links TRBV5-1 to TRBJ1-2, with TRBD1 as a possible D gene (6 bases). The CDR3 totals 14 residues. Germline V gene sequence: CDR1 SGHRS, CDR2 YFSETQ. With 1 base removed from V and 5 bases from J, the gap between germline ends came to 12 bases.